Included here is one T cell receptor beta chain sequence, with context. Antigen specificity is unknown. The data are from a study of memory CD4+ T cells and cytomegalovirus serostatus. About the study: This sample comes from healthy Belgian adults, several CMV seropositive, under 25 seronegative. Study-level results: Of about 150 reported CMV TCRbeta sequences, some 67 were found in memory CD4+ repertoires.

Here immunoSEQ multiplex PCR was the method, and the copy in TCRdb shows in-frame clones only, minus some. The profile covers about 54,000 clones, with over 70% appearing a single time and 2.6% taken by the ten largest. Single viable CD3+CD4+CD8-CD45RO+ cells were sorted as the memory CD4+ T cells. Positive selection with CD4 microbeads enriched total CD4+ T cells. The sequenced material came from memory CD4+ T cells from blood. This TCR was sampled from an adult in good health and CMV-seropositive.

The CDR3 sequence: CASSLVARPNNEQFF. In DNA, the CDR3 is TGTGCCAGCAGCTTAGTAGCTAGACCCAACAATGAGCAGTTCTTC. The chain has TRBV7-2 and TRBJ2-1; no firm D call. The CDR3 contains 15 residues. CDR1 is SGHTA and CDR2 is FQGNSA in the germline V gene. V lost 1 base and J 5 bases, leaving 12 bases between the germline ends. Based on the CDR3 plus reference TRBV7-2 and TRBJ2-1, the full variable domain is GAGVSQSPSNKVTEKGKDVELRCDPISGHTALYWYRQSLGQGLEFLIYFQGNSAPDKSGLPSDRFSAERTGGSVSTLTIQRTQQEDSAVYLCASSLVARPNNEQFFGPGTRLTVL.